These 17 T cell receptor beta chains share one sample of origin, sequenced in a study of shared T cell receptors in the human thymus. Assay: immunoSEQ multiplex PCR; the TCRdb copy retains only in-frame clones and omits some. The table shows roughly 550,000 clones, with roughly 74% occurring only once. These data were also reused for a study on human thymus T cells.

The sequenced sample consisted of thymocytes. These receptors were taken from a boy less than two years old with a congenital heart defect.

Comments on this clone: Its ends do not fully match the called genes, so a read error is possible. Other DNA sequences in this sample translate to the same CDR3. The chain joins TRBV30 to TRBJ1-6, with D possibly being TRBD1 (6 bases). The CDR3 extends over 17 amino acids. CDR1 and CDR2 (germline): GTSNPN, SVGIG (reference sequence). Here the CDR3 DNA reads TGTGCCTGGAGTGTACGAGGACAGCGCTCTCTTAATTCCCCCCTCCACTTT. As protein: CAWSVRGQRSLNSPLHF.

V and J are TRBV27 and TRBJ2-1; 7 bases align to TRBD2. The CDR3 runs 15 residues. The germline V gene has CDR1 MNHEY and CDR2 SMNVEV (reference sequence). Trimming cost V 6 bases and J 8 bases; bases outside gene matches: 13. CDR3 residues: CASSRPWEGPDEQFF. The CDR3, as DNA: TGTGCCAGCAGCCGGCCCTGGGAGGGCCCAGATGAGCAGTTCTTC.

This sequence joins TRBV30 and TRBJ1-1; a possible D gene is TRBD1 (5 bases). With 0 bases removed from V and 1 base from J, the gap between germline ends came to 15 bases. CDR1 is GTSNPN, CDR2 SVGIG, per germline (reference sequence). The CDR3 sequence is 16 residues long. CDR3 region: CAWSVGLENKNTEAFF. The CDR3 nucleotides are TGTGCCTGGAGTGTGGGGCTAGAAAATAAGAACACTGAAGCTTTCTTT.

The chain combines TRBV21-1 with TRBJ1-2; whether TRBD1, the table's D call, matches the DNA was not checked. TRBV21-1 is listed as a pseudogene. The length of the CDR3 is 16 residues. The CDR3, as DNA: TGTGCCAGCAGCAAAGTAGAAGGGGGACCTAACTATGGCTACACCTTC. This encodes CASSKVEGGPNYGYTF.

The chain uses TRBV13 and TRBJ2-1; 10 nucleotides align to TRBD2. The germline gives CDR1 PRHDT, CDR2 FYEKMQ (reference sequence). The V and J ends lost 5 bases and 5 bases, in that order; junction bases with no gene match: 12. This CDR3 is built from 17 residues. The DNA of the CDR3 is TGTGCCAGCAGCCACAGGTCGACTAGCGGGCCAGACAATGAGCAGTTCTTC. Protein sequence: CASSHRSTSGPDNEQFF.

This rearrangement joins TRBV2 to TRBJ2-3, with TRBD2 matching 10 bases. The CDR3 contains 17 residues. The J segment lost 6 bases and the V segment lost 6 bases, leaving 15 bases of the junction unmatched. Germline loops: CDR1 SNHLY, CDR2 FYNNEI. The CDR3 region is CASSEVLGAGGADTQYF. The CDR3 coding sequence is TGTGCCAGCAGCGAGGTGTTGGGAGCGGGAGGGGCCGATACGCAGTATTTT.

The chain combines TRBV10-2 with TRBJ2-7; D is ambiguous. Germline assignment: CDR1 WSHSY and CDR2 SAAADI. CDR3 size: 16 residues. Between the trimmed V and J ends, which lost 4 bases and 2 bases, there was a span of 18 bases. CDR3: CASSVSGLESPYEQYF. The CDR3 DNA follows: TGCGCCAGCAGTGTAAGTGGTCTAGAATCTCCCTACGAGCAGTACTTC.

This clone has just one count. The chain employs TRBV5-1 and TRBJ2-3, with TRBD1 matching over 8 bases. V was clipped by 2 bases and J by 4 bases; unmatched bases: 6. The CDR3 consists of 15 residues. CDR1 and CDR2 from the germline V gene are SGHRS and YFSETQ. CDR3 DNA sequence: TGCGCCAGCAGCTTATTAGGCAGGGGGCCAGATACGCAGTATTTT. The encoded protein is CASSLLGRGPDTQYF.

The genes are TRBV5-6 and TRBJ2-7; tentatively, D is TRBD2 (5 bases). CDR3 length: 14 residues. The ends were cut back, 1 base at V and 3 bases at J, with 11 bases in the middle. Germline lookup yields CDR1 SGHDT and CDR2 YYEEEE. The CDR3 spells CASSLTLVGYEQYF. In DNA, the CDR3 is TGTGCCAGCAGCTTGACACTAGTGGGCTACGAGCAGTACTTC.

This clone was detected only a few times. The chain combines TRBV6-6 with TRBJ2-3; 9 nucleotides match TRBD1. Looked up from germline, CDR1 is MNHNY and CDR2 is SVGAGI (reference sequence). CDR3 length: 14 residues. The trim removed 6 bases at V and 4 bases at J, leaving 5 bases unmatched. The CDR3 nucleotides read TGTGCCAGCAGCTACACAGGGGGCGCAGATACGCAGTATTTT. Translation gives CASSYTGGADTQYF.

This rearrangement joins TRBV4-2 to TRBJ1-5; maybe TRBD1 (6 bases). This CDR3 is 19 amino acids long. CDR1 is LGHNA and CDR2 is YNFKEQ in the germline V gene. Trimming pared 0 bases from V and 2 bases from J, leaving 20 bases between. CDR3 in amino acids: CASSQEDRRQGMGNQPQHF. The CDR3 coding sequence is TGTGCCAGCAGCCAAGAAGATCGGAGGCAGGGGATGGGCAATCAGCCCCAGCATTTT.

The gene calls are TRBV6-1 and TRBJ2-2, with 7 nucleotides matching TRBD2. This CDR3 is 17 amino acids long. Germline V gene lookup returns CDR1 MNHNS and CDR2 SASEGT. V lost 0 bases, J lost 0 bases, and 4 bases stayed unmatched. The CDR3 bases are TGTGCCAGCAGTGAAGCTCTCCTAGCGGCGAACACCGGGGAGCTGTTTTTT. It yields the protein CASSEALLAANTGELFF.

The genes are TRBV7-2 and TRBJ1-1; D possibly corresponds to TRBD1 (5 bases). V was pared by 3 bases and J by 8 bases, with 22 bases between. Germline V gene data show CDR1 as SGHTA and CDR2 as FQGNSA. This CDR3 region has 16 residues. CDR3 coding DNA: TGTGCCAGCAGCTTCCGAAGCGGGGACCGGTCAGAAGAAGCTTTCTTT. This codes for CASSFRSGDRSEEAFF. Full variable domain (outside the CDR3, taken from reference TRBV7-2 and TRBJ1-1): GAGVSQSPSNKVTEKGKDVELRCDPISGHTALYWYRQSLGQGLEFLIYFQGNSAPDKSGLPSDRFSAERTGGSVSTLTIQRTQQEDSAVYLCASSFRSGDRSEEAFFGQGTRLTVV.

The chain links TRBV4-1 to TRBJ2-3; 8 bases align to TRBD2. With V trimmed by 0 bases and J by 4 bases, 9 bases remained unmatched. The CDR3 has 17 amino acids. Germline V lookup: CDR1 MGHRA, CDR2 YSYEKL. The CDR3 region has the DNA TGCGCCAGCAGCCAAGATTCCCTCCAGCGGGAGCCAGATACGCAGTATTTT. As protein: CASSQDSLQREPDTQYF.

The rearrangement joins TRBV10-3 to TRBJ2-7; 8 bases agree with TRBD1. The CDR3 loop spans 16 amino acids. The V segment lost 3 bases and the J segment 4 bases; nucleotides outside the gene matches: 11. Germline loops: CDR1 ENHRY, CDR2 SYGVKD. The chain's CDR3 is CAISENDRGWEYEQYF. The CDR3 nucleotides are TGTGCCATCAGTGAAAATGACAGGGGTTGGGAGTACGAGCAGTACTTC.

The CDR3 sequence is CASSEAGGYQETQYF. CDR3 nucleotide sequence: TGCGCCAGCAGTGAGGCGGGAGGGTACCAAGAGACCCAGTACTTC. This chain uses TRBV10-2 with TRBJ2-5; 9 positions agree with TRBD2. The V segment lost 2 bases and the J segment 0 bases; nucleotides outside the gene matches: 1. The CDR3 is 15 amino acids. CDR1 is WSHSY, CDR2 SAAADI, per germline.

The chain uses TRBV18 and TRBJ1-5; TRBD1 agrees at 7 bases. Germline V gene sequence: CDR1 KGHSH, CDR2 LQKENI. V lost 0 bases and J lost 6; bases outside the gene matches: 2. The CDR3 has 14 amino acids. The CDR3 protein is CASSPPGGGQPQHF. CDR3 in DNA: TGTGCCAGCTCACCACCAGGGGGCGGTCAGCCCCAGCATTTT.